This TCR beta chain was recovered during a study of cytomegalovirus exposure and HLA in healthy donors. Study as a whole: Approximately 85 million unique TCRs from HLA-typed donors were held in an early data release.

Sampled while nominally healthy, donors likely had unrecorded immune exposures. Study-wide findings and caveats: The study had only CMV serostatus as immune exposure information. What a later analysis reportedly showed was that an Asian-associated ancestry cluster had fewer N-insertions than the roughly 670-donor mean.

The primer mix had 60 Vbeta and 13 Jbeta primers. Repertoires were generated with immunoSEQ multiplex PCR, while TCRdb's copy carries only in-frame clones and drops some. The table has nearly 200,000 clones, 82% seen once. As to this clone: What it binds is not known.

V shed 4 bases, J shed 4 bases, and the junction held 4 bases outside the gene matches. This CDR3 comprises 15 residues. Germline values: CDR1 SGHNT, CDR2 YENEEA. This chain links TRBV11-3 with TRBJ2-1; 10 bases map to TRBD1. Sequenced input: PBMCs. The receptor was derived from a woman in her fifties or sixties in good health and CMV-seropositive. CDR3 sequence reads: CASSSGQGSYNEQFF. In DNA, the CDR3 is TGTGCCAGCAGCTCGGGACAGGGGTCTTACAATGAGCAGTTCTTC.